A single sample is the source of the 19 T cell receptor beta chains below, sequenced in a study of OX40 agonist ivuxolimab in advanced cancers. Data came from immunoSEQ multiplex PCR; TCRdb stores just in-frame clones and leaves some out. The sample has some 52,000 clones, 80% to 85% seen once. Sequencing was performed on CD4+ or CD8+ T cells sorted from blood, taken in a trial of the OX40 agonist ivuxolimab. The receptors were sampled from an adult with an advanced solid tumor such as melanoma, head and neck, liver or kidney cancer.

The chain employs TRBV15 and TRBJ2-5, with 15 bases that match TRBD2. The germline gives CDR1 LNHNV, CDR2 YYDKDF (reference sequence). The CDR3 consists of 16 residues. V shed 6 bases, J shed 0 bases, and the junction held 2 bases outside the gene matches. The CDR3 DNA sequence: TGTGCCACCAGGGGACTAGCGGGGGGATACCAAGAGACCCAGTACTTC. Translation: CATRGLAGGYQETQYF.

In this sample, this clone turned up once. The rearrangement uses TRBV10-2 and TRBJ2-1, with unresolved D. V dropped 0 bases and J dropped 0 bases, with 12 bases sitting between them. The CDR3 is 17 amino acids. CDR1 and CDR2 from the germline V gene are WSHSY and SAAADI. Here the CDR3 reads CASSESPVPSSYNEQFF. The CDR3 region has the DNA TGCGCCAGCAGTGAGTCACCAGTCCCTTCCTCCTACAATGAGCAGTTCTTC.

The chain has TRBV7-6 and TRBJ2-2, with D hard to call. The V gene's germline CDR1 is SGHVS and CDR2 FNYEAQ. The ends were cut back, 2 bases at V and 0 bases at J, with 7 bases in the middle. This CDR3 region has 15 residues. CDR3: CASSLSSPNTGELFF. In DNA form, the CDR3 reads TGTGCCAGCAGCTTAAGTTCGCCGAACACCGGGGAGCTGTTTTTT.

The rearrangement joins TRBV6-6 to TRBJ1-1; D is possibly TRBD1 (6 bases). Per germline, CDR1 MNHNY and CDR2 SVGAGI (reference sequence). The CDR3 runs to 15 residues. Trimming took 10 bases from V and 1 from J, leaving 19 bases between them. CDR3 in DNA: TGTGCCATCAGCCTTTCTTCGGGACAGAACACTGAAGCTTTCTTT. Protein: CAISLSSGQNTEAFF.

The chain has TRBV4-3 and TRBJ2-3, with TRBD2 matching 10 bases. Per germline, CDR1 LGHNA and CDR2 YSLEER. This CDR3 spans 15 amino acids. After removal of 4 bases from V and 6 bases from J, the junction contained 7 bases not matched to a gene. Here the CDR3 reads CASSRVAGGGDTQYF. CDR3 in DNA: TGCGCCAGCAGCCGAGTAGCGGGAGGTGGGGATACGCAGTATTTT.

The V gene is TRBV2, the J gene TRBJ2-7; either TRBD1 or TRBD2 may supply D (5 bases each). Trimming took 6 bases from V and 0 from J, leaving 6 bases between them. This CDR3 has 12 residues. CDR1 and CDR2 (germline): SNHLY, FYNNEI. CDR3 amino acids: CASRGPSYEQYV. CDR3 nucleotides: TGTGCCAGCAGGGGACCCTCCTACGAGCAGTACGTC.

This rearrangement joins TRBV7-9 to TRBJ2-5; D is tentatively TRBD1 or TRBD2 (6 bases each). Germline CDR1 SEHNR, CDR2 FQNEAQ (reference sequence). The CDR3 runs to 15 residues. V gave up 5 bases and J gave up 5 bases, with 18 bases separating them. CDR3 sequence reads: CASSPLEGGGETQYF. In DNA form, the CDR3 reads TGTGCCAGCAGCCCGCTTGAGGGGGGCGGGGAGACCCAGTACTTC.

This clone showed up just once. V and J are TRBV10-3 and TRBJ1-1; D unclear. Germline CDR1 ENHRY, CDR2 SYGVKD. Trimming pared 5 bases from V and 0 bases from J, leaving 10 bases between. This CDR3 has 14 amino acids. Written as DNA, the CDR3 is TGTGCCATCAGTACAGTCTCTATGAACACTGAAGCTTTCTTT. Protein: CAISTVSMNTEAFF.

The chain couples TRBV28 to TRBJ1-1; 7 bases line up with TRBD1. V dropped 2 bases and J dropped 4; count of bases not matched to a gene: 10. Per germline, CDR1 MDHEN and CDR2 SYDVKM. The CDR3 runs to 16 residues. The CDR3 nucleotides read TGTGCCAGCAGTTTACTTGGTGAGGGGGCCCGCACTGAAGCTTTCTTT. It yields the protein CASSLLGEGARTEAFF. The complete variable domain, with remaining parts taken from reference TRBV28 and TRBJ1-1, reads DVKVTQSSRYLVKRTGEKVFLECVQDMDHENMFWYRQDPGLGLRLIYFSYDVKMKEKGDIPEGYSVSREKKERFSLILESASTNQTSMYLCASSLLGEGARTEAFFGQGTRLTVV.

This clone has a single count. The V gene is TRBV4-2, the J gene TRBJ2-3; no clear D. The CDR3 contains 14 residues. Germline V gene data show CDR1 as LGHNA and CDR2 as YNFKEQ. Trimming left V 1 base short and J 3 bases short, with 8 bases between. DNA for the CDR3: TGTGCCAGCAGCCAAGTAACAGATACAGATACGCAGTATTTT. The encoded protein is CASSQVTDTDTQYF.

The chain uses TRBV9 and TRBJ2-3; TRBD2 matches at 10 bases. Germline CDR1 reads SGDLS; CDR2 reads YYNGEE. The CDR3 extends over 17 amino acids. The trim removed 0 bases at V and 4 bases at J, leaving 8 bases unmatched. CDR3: CASSVVPSGSGPDTQYF. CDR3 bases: TGTGCCAGCAGCGTAGTCCCTAGCGGGAGCGGCCCAGATACGCAGTATTTT.

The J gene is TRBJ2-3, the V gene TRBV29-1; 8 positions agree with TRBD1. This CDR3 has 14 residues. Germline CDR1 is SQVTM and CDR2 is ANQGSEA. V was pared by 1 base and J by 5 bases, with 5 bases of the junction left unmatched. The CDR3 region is CSVEGRGLIDTQYF. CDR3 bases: TGCAGCGTTGAAGGCAGGGGGCTAATAGATACGCAGTATTTT.

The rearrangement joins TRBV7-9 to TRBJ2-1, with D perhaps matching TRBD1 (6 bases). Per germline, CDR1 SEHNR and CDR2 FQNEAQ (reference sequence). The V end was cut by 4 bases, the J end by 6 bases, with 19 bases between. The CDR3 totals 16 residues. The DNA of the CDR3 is TGTGCCAGCAGCTCAACTACCGGGACATCTCTCAATGAGCAGTTCTTC. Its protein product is CASSSTTGTSLNEQFF. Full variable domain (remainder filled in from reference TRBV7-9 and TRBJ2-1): DTGVSQNPRHKITKRGQNVTFRCDPISEHNRLYWYRQTLGQGPEFLTYFQNEAQLEKSRLLSDRFSAERPKGSFSTLEIQRTEQGDSAMYLCASSSTTGTSLNEQFFGPGTRLTVL.

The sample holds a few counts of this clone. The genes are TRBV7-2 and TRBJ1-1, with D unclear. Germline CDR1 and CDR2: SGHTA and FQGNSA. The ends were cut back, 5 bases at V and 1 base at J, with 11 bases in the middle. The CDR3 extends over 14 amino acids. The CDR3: CASSPGPANTEAFF. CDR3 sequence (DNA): TGTGCCAGCAGCCCCGGTCCGGCGAACACTGAAGCTTTCTTT.

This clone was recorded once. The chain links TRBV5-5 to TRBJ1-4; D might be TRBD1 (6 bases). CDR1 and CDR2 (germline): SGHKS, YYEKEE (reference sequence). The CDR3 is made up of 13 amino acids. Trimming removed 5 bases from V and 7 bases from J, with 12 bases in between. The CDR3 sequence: CASSRGGVEKLFF. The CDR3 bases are TGTGCCAGCAGTCGAGGGGGAGTTGAAAAACTGTTTTTT.

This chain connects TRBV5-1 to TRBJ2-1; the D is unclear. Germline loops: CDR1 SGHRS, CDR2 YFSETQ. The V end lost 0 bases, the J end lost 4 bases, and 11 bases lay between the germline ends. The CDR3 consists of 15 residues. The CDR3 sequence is CASSLGKMGYNEQFF. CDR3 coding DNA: TGCGCCAGCAGCTTGGGGAAAATGGGGTACAATGAGCAGTTCTTC.

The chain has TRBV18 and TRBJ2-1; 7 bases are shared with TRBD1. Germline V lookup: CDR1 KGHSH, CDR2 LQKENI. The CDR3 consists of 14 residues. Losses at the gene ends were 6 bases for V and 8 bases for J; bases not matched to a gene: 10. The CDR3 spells CASSLTGVEDEQFF. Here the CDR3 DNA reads TGTGCCAGCTCTCTCACAGGGGTAGAAGATGAGCAGTTCTTC.

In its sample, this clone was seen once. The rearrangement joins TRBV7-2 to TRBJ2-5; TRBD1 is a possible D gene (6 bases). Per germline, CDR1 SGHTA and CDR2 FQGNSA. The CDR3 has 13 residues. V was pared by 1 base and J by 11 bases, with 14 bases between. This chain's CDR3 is CASSLVQGQEQYF. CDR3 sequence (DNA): TGTGCCAGCAGCTTAGTGCAGGGGCAAGAGCAGTACTTC.

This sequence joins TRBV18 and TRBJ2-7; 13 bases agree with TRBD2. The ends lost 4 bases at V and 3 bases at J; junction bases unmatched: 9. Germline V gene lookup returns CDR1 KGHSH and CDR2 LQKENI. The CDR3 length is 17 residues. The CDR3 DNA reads TGTGCCAGCTCACGAAGCGCGACTAGCGGGGGGATCTACGAGCAGTACGTC. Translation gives CASSRSATSGGIYEQYV.